A single sample is the source of the 9 T cell receptor beta chains below, sequenced in a study of identical twins. TCRdb reanalysed the 5' RACE reads using MiXCR and keeps one entry per CDR3 protein. The sample contains roughly 1,500,000 distinct CDR3 sequences, about 31% of which appear only once. Sequenced material: cord blood. These receptors were taken from a newborn girl in good health.

This clonotype was observed a single time. This chain uses TRBV6-5 with TRBJ1-2; TRBD1 matches at 10 bases. Germline loops: CDR1 MNHEY, CDR2 SVGAGI. After removal of 4 bases from V and 5 bases from J, the junction contained 7 bases not matched to a gene. The CDR3 has 15 amino acids. The chain's CDR3 is CASSSDRGHGYGYTF. DNA for the CDR3: TGTGCCAGCAGTTCCGACAGGGGGCATGGATATGGCTACACCTTC.

The V and J genes are TRBV20-1 and TRBJ1-2; D may be TRBD1 (5 bases). Germline CDR1 DFQATT, CDR2 SNEGSKA (reference sequence). The V end lost 1 base, the J end lost 4 bases, and 10 bases lay between the germline ends. The CDR3 runs 13 residues. CDR3 coding DNA: TGCAGTGCTAGAGGTTCCGGGGGCTATGGCTACACCTTC. Protein: CSARGSGGYGYTF.

The rearrangement joins TRBV3-1 to TRBJ1-2, with 11 bases fitting TRBD1. CDR1 is LGHDT and CDR2 is YNNKEL in the germline V gene (reference sequence). The CDR3 has 18 residues. Germline trimming cut 0 bases from V and 8 bases from J; bases unmatched to any gene: 14. The CDR3 DNA is TGTGCCAGCAGCCAAGAATTGAGGACAGGGGGCCCGCCGAGGGGCTACACCTTC. It translates to CASSQELRTGGPPRGYTF.

Only a few counts were recorded for this clonotype. V usage is TRBV29-1 and J usage is TRBJ1-5, with D possibly matching TRBD1 (5 bases). Germline CDR1 SQVTM, CDR2 ANQGSEA. V was shortened by 6 bases and J by 7 bases, with 16 bases between the two germline ends. The CDR3 is 13 residues long. CDR3 sequence: CSVKQGSGQPQHF. The DNA for the CDR3 is TGCAGCGTCAAGCAGGGATCGGGACAGCCCCAGCATTTT.

This sequence joins TRBV11-2 and TRBJ2-5; TRBD1 matches at 9 bases. V gave up 1 base and J gave up 11 bases; unmatched junction bases: 14. Looked up from germline, CDR1 is SGHAT and CDR2 is FQNNGV. The CDR3 is 16 amino acids. The CDR3 here is CASSLVGDRVGNEQYF. For the CDR3, the DNA is TGTGCCAGCAGCTTAGTTGGGGACAGGGTGGGCAATGAGCAGTACTTC.

This chain connects TRBV20-1 to TRBJ1-6, with no clear D. The CDR3 is made up of 14 amino acids. Trimming pared 2 bases from V and 0 bases from J, leaving 5 bases between. Germline CDR1 DFQATT, CDR2 SNEGSKA (reference sequence). CDR3 coding DNA: TGCAGTGCTAGACAGAGCTCCTATAATTCACCCCTCCACTTT. Translation: CSARQSSYNSPLHF.

The V call is TRBV4-2, the J call TRBJ2-1; maybe TRBD2 (6 bases). The germline V gene encodes CDR1 LGHNA and CDR2 YNFKEQ. The V end lost 1 base, the J end lost 4 bases, and 11 bases lay between the germline ends. CDR3 length: 15 amino acids. In DNA, the CDR3 is TGTGCCAGCAGCCAAGCGGGAGCCCAGTACAATGAGCAGTTCTTC. Its translation: CASSQAGAQYNEQFF.

The rearrangement links TRBV7-2 to TRBJ2-3, with D possibly being TRBD1 or TRBD2 (5 bases each). The CDR3 consists of 16 residues. Trimming removed 3 bases at V and 2 bases at J, with 15 bases between. From germline, CDR1 is SGHTA and CDR2 FQGNSA. This CDR3 reads CASSFQSGRITDTQYF. The CDR3 coding sequence is TGTGCCAGCAGCTTTCAGTCGGGGCGAATCACAGATACGCAGTATTTT.

This clonotype was seen a few times. The rearrangement links TRBV12-3 or TRBV12-4 to TRBJ2-1; D is uncertain. The end of the DNA fits TRBJ2-7 better, so the J call may be wrong. This CDR3 contains 15 residues. The CDR3, as DNA: TGTGCCAGCAGTCCCCTCGGGTCCAGCTACAATGAGCAGTACTTC. It specifies CASSPLGSSYNEQYF.